This paragraph reports one TCR beta chain. Its antigen is undetermined. This CDR3 is built from 15 residues. The germline gives CDR1 ENHRY, CDR2 SYGVKD. The trim removed 8 bases at V and 7 bases at J, leaving 15 bases unmatched. Treatment defined: roughly ten-day PBMC culture with coronavirus spike peptide pools or control peptides (ViraFEST assay). From the unexposed donor, CD4+ T cells were collected ahead of the COVID-19 pandemic (2011-2018). The sample originates from a study of vaccination and CD4 T cells after COVID-19. Across the study: Between diagnosis and the drawing of post-COVID samples lay a median around 100 days (range 35 to 161).

Sequencing of the DNA from cultured CD4+ T cells was carried out with the Oncomine TCR Beta short-read assay. Genomic DNA was drawn out of CD4+ T cells grown in culture. TCRdb ran MiXCR on the PCR reads and lists one entry per CDR3 protein. The data hold roughly 11,000 distinct CDR3 sequences, with less than 40% observed a single time. This chain joins TRBV10-3 and TRBJ2-5, with TRBD2 matching 8 bases. Material for sequencing was CD4+ T cells from blood, cultured in vitro. The TCR originated in a human donor in good health. CDR3 in DNA: TGTGCCATCGGGGGGGGGCTAGCGGGCCCGGGGACCCAGTACTTC. Amino acid sequence: CAIGGGLAGPGTQYF.